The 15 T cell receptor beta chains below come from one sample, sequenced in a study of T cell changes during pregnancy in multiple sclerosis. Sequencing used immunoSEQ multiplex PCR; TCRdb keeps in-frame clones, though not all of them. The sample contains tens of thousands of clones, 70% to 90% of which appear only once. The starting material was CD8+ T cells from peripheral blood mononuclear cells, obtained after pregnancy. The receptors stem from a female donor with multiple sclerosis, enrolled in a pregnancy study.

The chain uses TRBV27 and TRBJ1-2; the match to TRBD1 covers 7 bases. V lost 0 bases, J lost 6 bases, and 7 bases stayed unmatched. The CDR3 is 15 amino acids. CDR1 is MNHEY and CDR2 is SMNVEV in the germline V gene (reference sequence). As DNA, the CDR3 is TGTGCCAGCAGTTTATCCTTGACAGGGTTGGATGGCTACACCTTC. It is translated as CASSLSLTGLDGYTF.

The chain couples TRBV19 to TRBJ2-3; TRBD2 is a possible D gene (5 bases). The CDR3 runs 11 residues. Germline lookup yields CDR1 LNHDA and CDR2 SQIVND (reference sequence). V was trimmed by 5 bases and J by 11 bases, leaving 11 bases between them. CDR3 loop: CASSFKAEQYF. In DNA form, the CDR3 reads TGTGCCAGTAGTTTCAAAGCGGAGCAGTATTTT.

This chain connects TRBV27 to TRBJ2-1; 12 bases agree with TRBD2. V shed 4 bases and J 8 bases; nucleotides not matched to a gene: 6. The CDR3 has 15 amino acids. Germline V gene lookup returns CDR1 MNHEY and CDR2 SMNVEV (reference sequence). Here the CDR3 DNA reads TGTGCCAGCAGTTCATGGACTAGCGGGGAGTATGAGCAGTTCTTC. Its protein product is CASSSWTSGEYEQFF.

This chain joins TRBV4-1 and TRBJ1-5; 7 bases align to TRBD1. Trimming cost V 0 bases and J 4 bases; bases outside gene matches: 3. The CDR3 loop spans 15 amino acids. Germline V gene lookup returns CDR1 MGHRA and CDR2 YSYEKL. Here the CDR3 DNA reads TGCGCCAGCAGCCAAGATCGCAGGGGGAATCAGCCCCAGCATTTT. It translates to CASSQDRRGNQPQHF.

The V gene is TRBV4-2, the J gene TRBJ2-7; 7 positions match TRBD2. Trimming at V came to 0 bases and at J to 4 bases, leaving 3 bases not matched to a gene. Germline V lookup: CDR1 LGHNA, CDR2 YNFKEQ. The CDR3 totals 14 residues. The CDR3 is CASSQDTSVYEQYF. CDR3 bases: TGTGCCAGCAGCCAAGATACTAGCGTTTACGAGCAGTACTTC.

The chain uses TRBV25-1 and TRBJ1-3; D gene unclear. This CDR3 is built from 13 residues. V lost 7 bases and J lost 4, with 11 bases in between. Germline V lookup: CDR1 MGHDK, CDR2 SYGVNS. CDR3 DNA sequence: TGTGCCAGCACCCACGGGTGGGGAAACACCATATATTTT. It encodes CASTHGWGNTIYF. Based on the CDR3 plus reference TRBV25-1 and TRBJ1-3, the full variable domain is EADIYQTPRYLVIGTGKKITLECSQTMGHDKMYWYQQDPGMELHLIHYSYGVNSTEKGDLSSESTVSRIRTEHFPLTLESARPSHTSQYLCASTHGWGNTIYFGEGSWLTVV.

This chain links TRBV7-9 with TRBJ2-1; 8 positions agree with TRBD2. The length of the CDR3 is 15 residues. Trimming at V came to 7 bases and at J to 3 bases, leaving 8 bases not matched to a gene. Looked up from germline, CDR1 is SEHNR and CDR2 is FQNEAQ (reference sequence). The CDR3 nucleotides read TGTGCCAGCACCTCTGAGCGGGGGAACTACAATGAGCAGTTCTTC. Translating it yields CASTSERGNYNEQFF.

Here the CDR3 reads CASSVGSGGLHEQYF. CDR3 nucleotide sequence: TGTGCCAGCAGCGTAGGAAGTGGGGGCCTCCACGAGCAGTACTTC. The chain couples TRBV9 to TRBJ2-7, with D tentatively TRBD1 (6 bases). CDR3 length: 15 residues. Germline-derived CDR1 and CDR2 are SGDLS and YYNGEE. The V end lost 0 bases, the J end lost 5 bases, and 15 bases lay between the germline ends. The complete variable domain, with remaining parts taken from reference TRBV9 and TRBJ2-7, reads DSGVTQTPKHLITATGQRVTLRCSPRSGDLSVYWYQQSLDQGLQFLIQYYNGEERAKGNILERFSAQQFPDLHSELNLSSLELGDSALYFCASSVGSGGLHEQYFGPGTRLTVT.

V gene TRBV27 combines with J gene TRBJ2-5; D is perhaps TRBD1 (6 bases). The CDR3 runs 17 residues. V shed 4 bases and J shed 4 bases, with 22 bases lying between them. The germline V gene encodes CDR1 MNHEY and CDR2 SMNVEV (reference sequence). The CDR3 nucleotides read TGTGCCAGCAGTTCTTTCTGGGGTGGCAGGGGTAGAGAGACCCAGTACTTC. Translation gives CASSSFWGGRGRETQYF.

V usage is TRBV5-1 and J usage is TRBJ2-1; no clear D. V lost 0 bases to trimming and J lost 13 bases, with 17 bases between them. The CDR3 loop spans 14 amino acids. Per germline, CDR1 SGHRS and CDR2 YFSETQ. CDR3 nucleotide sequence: TGCGCCAGCAGCTTGGATGTGGTCCTATCCTCTCAGTTCTTC. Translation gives CASSLDVVLSSQFF.

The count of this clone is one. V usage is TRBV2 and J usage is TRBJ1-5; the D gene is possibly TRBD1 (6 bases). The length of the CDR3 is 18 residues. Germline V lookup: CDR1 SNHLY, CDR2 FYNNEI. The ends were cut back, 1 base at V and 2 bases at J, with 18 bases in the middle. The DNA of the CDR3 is TGTGCCAGCAGTGAAGATCAGGACAGTTCGAGTGGCAATCAGCCCCAGCATTTT. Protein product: CASSEDQDSSSGNQPQHF.

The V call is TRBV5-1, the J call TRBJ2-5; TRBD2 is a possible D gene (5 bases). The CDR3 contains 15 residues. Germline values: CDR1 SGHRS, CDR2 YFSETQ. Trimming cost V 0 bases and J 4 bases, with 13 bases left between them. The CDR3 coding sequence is TGCGCCAGCAGCTTGGGGACTTCCCGGGGAGAGACCCAGTACTTC. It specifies CASSLGTSRGETQYF.

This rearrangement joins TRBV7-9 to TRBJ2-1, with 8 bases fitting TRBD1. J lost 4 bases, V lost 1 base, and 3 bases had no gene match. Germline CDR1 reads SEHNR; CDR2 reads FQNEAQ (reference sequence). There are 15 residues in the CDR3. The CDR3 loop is CASSLGQGRYNEQFF. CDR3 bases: TGTGCCAGCAGCTTAGGACAGGGGCGGTACAATGAGCAGTTCTTC.

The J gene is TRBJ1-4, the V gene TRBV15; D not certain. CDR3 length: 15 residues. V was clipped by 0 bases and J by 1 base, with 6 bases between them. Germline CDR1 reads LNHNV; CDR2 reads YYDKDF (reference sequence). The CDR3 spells CATSRDRGTNEKLFF. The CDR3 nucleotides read TGTGCCACCAGCAGAGACCGGGGAACTAATGAAAAACTGTTTTTT. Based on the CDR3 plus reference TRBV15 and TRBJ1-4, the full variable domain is DAMVIQNPRYQVTQFGKPVTLSCSQTLNHNVMYWYQQKSSQAPKLLFHYYDKDFNNEADTPDNFQSRRPNTSFCFLDIRSPGLGDTAMYLCATSRDRGTNEKLFFGSGTQLSVL.

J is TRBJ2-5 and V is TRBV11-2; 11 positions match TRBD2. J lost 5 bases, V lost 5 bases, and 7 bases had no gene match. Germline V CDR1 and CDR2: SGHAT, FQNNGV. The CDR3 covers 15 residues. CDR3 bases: TGTGCCAGCAGCCCCCTAGCGGGGGGTCCGGAGACCCAGTACTTC. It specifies CASSPLAGGPETQYF.